This TCR beta chain was found in a study of breast tumors, draining lymph nodes, adjacent tissues (TCRdb year 2016). The study in broad terms: In breast cancer patients, the study compared the TCR beta repertoires of tumor, adjacent nontumor tissue and axillary lymph nodes. The study aimed to assess the relationships and possible T-cell exchange between tumor, surrounding tissue and draining lymph node repertoires in human breast cancer.

The instrument given in TCRdb is Illumina HiSeq 2000. Multiplex PCR amplification was used to build the TCR beta chain libraries. The amplified TCR beta chain products were analyzed by high-throughput sequencing. TCRdb reran the public reads through fastp at Q25 and MiXCR, keeping productive beta chains. Entries are consolidated by CDR3 protein sequence, retaining the most common genes and DNA. The sample includes 160,000 or so distinct CDR3 sequences, with roughly 35% observed a single time. Less than 4% of the sample belongs to the ten largest clones. Trimmed from V: 8 bases; trimmed from J: 4 bases; junction bases lacking a gene match: 6. Including cysteine and phenylalanine, the CDR3 has 13 amino acids. The read is trimmed to its CDR3 DNA, 39 bases read in frame from base 1. The germline V gene gives CDR1 as ENHRY and CDR2 as SYGVKD. The lymph node samples were taken from the axillary draining lymph nodes of breast cancer patients.

In this sample, this clonotype turned up many times. Its specific antigen is unknown. No clone much larger than this one lies a single base away; base qualities are absent. General findings and caveats noted by the study authors: Tumor T-cell repertoires showed less diversity than lymph node repertoires and more diversity than nontumor tissue repertoires, and tumor T-cell repertoires showed preferential V and J gene usage. The data were considered consistent with the idea that most tumor T cells come from the lymph node and then expand in tumor tissue. The similarity between tumor and nontumor tissue repertoires was significantly greater in luminal-like breast cancer than in basal-like breast cancer. The conclusion that tumor T cells originate in lymph nodes was presented as consistent with a hypothesis rather than as directly demonstrated.

This receptor was identified in a female donor with breast cancer. Some clones in this sample may be carry-over from other donors' samples. The sample taken for sequencing was axillary lymph node tissue. The sequence joins TRBV10-3 to TRBJ2-3; TRBD1 aligns with 7 central bases. The CDR3 reads as follows: CAIRDRQPDTQYF. The nucleotides are TGTGCCATCCGGGACAGACAACCAGATACGCAGTATTTT.